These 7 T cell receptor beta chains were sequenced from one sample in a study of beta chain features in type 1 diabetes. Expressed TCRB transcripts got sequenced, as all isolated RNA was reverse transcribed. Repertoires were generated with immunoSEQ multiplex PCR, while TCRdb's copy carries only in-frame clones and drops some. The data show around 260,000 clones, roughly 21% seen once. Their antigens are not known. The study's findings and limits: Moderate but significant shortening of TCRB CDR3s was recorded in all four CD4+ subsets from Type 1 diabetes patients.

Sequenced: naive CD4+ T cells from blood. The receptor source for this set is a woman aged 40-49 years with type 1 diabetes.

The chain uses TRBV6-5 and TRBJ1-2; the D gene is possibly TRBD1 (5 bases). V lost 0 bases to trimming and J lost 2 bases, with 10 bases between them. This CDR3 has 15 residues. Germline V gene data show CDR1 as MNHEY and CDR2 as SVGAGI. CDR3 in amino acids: CASSYSGLINYGYTF. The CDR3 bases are TGTGCCAGCAGTTACTCGGGACTGATCAACTATGGCTACACCTTC.

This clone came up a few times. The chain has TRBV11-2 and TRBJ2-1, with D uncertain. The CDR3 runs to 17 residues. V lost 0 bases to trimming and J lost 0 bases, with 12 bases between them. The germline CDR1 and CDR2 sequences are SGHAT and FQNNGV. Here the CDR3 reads CASSLDRRLSSYNEQFF. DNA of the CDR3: TGTGCCAGCAGCTTAGATCGCAGACTGAGCTCCTACAATGAGCAGTTCTTC.

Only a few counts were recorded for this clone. CDR3 in amino acids: CASSRVGSTYNEQFF. Written as DNA, the CDR3 is TGTGCCAGCAGCCGGGTGGGGAGTACCTACAATGAGCAGTTCTTC. This chain links TRBV14 with TRBJ2-1; D is possibly TRBD2 (5 bases). Germline-derived CDR1 and CDR2 are SGHDN and FVKESK. Trimming took 4 bases from V and 2 from J, leaving 12 bases between them. The CDR3 contains 15 residues.

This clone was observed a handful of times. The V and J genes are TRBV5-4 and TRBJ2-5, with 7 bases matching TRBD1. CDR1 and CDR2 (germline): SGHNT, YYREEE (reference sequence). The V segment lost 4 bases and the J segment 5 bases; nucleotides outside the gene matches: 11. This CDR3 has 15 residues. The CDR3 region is CASSTTGERFETQYF. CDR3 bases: TGTGCCAGCAGCACCACAGGGGAGAGGTTCGAGACCCAGTACTTC.

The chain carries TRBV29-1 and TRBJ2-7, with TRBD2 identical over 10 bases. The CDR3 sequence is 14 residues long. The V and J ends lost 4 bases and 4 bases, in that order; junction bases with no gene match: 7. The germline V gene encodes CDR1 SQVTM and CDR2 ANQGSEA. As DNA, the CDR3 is TGCAGCGTTGGGTCTAGCGGGAGATCTTACGAGCAGTACTTC. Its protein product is CSVGSSGRSYEQYF.

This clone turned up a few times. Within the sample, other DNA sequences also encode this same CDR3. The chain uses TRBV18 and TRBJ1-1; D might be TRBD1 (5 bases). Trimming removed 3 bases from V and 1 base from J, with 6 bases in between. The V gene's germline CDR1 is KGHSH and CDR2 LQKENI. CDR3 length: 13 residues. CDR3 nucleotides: TGTGCCAGCTCACCTACAGGGAACACTGAAGCTTTCTTT. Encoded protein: CASSPTGNTEAFF.

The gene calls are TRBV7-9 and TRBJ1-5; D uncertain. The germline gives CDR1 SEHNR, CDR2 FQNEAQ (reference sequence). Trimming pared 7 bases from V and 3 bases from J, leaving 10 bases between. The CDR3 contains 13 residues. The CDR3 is CASTRGVNQPQHF. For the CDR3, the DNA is TGTGCCAGCACGCGGGGAGTCAATCAGCCCCAGCATTTT.